This T cell receptor beta chain was found in a study of T-cell reconstitution after alpha-beta-depleted transplantation in children. This CDR3 is built from 13 residues. The germline V and J ends were trimmed by 4 bases and 3 bases, with 9 bases remaining between them. Germline assignment: CDR1 SGHTA and CDR2 FQGNSA. Library preparation (for TCRbeta) was performed with unique molecular identifiers. TCRdb reanalysed the PCR reads using MiXCR and keeps one entry per CDR3 protein. The table shows about 500,000 distinct CDR3 sequences, with around a third occurring only once. Sequencing was performed on PBMCs from the stem cell graft donor, taken from the stem cell graft. The sequence came from a human donor who donated a stem cell graft to a child with aplastic anemia. The rearrangement links TRBV7-2 to TRBJ2-5; D remains ambiguous. The CDR3 DNA reads TGTGCCAGCAGCTCTTATGGTAAAGAGACCCAGTACTTC. Translation gives CASSSYGKETQYF.